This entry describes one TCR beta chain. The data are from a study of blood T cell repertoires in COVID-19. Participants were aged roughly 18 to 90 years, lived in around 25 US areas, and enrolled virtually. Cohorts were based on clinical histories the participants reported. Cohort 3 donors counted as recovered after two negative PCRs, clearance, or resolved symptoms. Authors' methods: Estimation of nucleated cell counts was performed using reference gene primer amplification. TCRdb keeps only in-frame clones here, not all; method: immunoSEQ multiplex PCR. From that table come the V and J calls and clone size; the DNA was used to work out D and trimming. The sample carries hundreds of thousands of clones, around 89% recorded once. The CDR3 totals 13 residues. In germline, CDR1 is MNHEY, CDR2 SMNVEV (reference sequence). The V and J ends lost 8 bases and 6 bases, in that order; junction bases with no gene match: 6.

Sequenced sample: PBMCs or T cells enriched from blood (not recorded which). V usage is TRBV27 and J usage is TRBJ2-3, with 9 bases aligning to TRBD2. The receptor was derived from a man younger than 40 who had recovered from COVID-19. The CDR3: CASSASGTDTQYF. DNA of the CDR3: TGTGCCAGCTCTGCTAGCGGGACCGATACGCAGTATTTT.